The following is a TCR beta chain sequence with its context. The sample belongs to a study of blood T cell repertoires in COVID-19. Overall study context: Collection of acute and convalescent COVID-19 samples took place in the United States, Italy and Spain. From T cells, B-cell-depleted T cells, or PBMCs came the material, which was cDNA or gDNA.

Original processing notes: It was from reference gene primer amplification that nucleated cell counts were estimated. Assay: immunoSEQ multiplex PCR; the TCRdb copy retains only in-frame clones and omits some. V, J and clone size are taken as reported in that table, and D and trimming were inferred from the DNA itself. The data contain 98,000 or so clones, under 90% of them singletons. Trimming left V 2 bases short and J 2 bases short, with 13 bases between. The CDR3 is 16 amino acids. Germline V gene lookup returns CDR1 SGHRS and CDR2 YFSETQ. This receptor was obtained from a man between 60 and 75 years old with COVID-19, enrolled during active disease. Material for sequencing was peripheral blood. The chain uses TRBV5-1 and TRBJ2-2; maybe TRBD2 (5 bases). DNA for the CDR3: TGCGCCAGCAGCTTAATGGGAGCGGCAAACACCGGGGAGCTGTTTTTT. This encodes CASSLMGAANTGELFF. Using reference TRBV5-1 and TRBJ2-2 for the parts outside the CDR3, the full variable domain is KAGVTQTPRYLIKTRGQQVTLSCSPISGHRSVSWYQQTPGQGLQFLFEYFSETQRNKGNFPGRFSGRQFSNSRSEMNVSTLELGDSALYLCASSLMGAANTGELFFGEGSRLTVL.